These 7 T cell receptor beta chains share one sample of origin, sequenced in a study of tissue T cells after allogeneic stem cell transplantation. Clones were read by immunoSEQ multiplex PCR, and TCRdb kept only the in-frame ones, dropping some. The repertoire holds some 22,000 clones, with approximately 69% as singletons. The sample taken for sequencing was blood. The receptor source for this set is a female BALB/c mouse in good health. Strain haplotype (MHC): H2-d.

With regard to this clone: Mouse germline and gene names are used. The read stops 1 residue short of the end of the CDR3; the missing end is completed from the germline J gene. This chain uses TRBV31 with TRBJ2-5; no firm D call. V was clipped by 0 bases and J by 2 bases, with 6 bases between them. CDR1 and CDR2 (germline): GKSSPN, SITVG. The CDR3 length is 13 residues. The CDR3: CAWSLGIQDTQYF. CDR3 DNA (partial): TGTGCCTGGAGTCTGGGGATCCAAGACACCCAGTAC.

This clone was detected only a few times. Mouse names are used for the genes. From the germline J gene comes the end of the CDR3, since the read stops 1 residue before it. The V gene is TRBV13-2, the J gene TRBJ2-7; D possibly uses TRBD1 or TRBD2 (5 bases each). Looked up from germline, CDR1 is NNHNN and CDR2 is SYGAGS (reference sequence). The V gene lost 5 bases and the J gene lost 4 bases, with 13 bases spanning the gap. CDR3 length: 13 amino acids. The sequenced part of the CDR3 DNA is TGTGCCAGCGGGACGGGGCTGGGATATGAACAGTAC. Translating it yields CASGTGLGYEQY. In full, the CDR3 reads CASGTGLGYEQYF.

A word on this clone: The gene names here belong to mouse. The read comes to an end 1 residue before the CDR3 does, leaving the germline J gene to fill in the end. The chain has TRBV13-2 and TRBJ2-1; 9 bases agree with TRBD1. The CDR3 is made up of 14 amino acids. The J segment lost 3 bases and the V segment lost 2 bases, leaving 0 bases of the junction unmatched. Germline values: CDR1 NNHNN, CDR2 SYGAGS (reference sequence). The covered CDR3 bases are TGTGCCAGCGGTGAGACAGGGGGCTATGCTGAGCAGTTC. Its translation: CASGETGGYAEQF. The whole CDR3 is CASGETGGYAEQFF.

This clone was picked up a small number of times. Any gene name here is a mouse gene name. The read is 1 residue too short to cover the CDR3 end, so that end is filled in from the germline J gene. This rearrangement joins TRBV4 to TRBJ1-4, with D possibly being TRBD1 (6 bases). The V gene lost 5 bases and the J gene lost 4 bases, with 8 bases spanning the gap. Germline CDR1 reads LGHDT; CDR2 reads YNNKQL (reference sequence). The CDR3 covers 13 residues. The sequenced CDR3 bases are TGTGCCAGCAGCGGGGACATCAACGAAAGATTATTT. Protein product: CASSGDINERLF. The full CDR3 protein reads CASSGDINERLFF.

Notes on this clone: Gene names are mouse gene names. The read finishes 1 residue shy of the CDR3 end, and the germline J gene is used to complete it. The J gene is TRBJ2-4, the V gene TRBV13-3; no reliable D call. There are 12 residues in the CDR3. The germline CDR1 and CDR2 sequences are NNHDY and SYVADS. With 5 bases removed from V and 3 bases from J, the gap between germline ends came to 7 bases. The CDR3 DNA, read in part, is TGTGCCAGCAGCCAACAACAAAACACCTTGTAC. Translating it yields CASSQQQNTLY. The complete CDR3 reads CASSQQQNTLYF.

Remarks on this clone: Gene names are the mouse ones. The read terminates 1 residue before the CDR3 end, so the remaining end is supplied by the germline J gene. This chain connects TRBV2 to TRBJ2-1; D possibly corresponds to TRBD2 (6 bases). V shed 0 bases and J shed 6 bases, with 9 bases lying between them. CDR3 length equals 14 residues. The germline CDR1 and CDR2 sequences are LGHNA and YSYQKL. This CDR3 is CASSQERGVAEQFF. The DNA read from the CDR3 is TGTGCCAGCAGCCAAGAACGGGGGGTTGCTGAGCAGTTC.

Details on this clone: These gene names are mouse names. The read falls 1 residue short of the CDR3 end, and the missing part is taken from the germline J gene. V gene TRBV5 combines with J gene TRBJ2-2, with D possibly TRBD1 on 5 matching bases. CDR3 length: 16 residues. Germline CDR1 reads LGHNA; CDR2 reads YNLKQL (reference sequence). Trimming removed 0 bases at V and 3 bases at J, with 11 bases between. Partial CDR3 DNA: TGTGCCAGCAGCCAAGATAGCAGGGAGGACACCGGGCAGCTCTAC. The encoded protein is CASSQDSREDTGQLY. The full CDR3 protein reads CASSQDSREDTGQLYF.